This TCR beta chain was captured in a study of blood T cell repertoires in COVID-19. Study information: PBMCs, B-cell-depleted T cells, or T cells were the source of the cDNA or gDNA that made up the material.

Under the authors' procedure: Reference gene primer amplification yielded estimated nucleated cell counts. Assay: immunoSEQ multiplex PCR; the TCRdb copy retains only in-frame clones and omits some. V and J calls plus clone size are reproduced from that table; the DNA served to infer D and trimming. The sample records 200,000 to 250,000 clones, about 88% being singletons. The clonotype was recovered from a man aged 35 to 55 with acute or convalescent COVID-19. Material: peripheral blood.

CDR3 sequence reads: CASSQEHGRVPTEAFF. The DNA of the CDR3 is TGTGCCAGCAGCCAAGAGCATGGCAGGGTACCCACTGAAGCTTTCTTT. V is TRBV4-2 and J is TRBJ1-1, with a weak D call TRBD1 (5 bases). Deletions cut 0 bases from V and 4 bases from J, with 15 bases between. This CDR3 region has 16 residues. CDR1 and CDR2 from the germline V gene are LGHNA and YNFKEQ.